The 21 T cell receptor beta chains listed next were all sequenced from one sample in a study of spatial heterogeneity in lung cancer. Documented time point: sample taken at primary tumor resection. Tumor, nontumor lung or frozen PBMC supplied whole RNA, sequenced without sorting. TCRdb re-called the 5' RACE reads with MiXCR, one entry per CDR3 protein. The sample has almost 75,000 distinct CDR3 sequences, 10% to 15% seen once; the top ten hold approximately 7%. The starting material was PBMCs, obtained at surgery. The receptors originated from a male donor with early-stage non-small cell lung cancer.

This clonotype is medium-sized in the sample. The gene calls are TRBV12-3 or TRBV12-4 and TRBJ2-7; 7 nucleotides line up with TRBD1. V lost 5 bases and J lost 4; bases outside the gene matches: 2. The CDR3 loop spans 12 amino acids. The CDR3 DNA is TGTGCCAGCAGTGACAGGGTGTACGAGCAGTACTTC. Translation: CASSDRVYEQYF.

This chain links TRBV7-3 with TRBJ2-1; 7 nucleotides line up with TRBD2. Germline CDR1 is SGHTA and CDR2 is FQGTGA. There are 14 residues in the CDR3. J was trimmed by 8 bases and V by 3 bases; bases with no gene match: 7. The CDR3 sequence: CASSLRGRGDEQFF. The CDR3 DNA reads TGTGCCAGCAGCTTGCGCGGGAGAGGGGATGAGCAGTTCTTC.

The CDR3 spells CASSPSGGGTDTQYF. Here the CDR3 DNA reads TGTGCCAGCAGTCCTAGCGGGGGGGGCACAGATACGCAGTATTTT. This chain connects TRBV28 to TRBJ2-3, with 12 bases lining up with TRBD2. The CDR3 runs 15 residues. J lost 1 base, V lost 5 bases, and 1 base had no gene match. The V gene's germline CDR1 is MDHEN and CDR2 SYDVKM.

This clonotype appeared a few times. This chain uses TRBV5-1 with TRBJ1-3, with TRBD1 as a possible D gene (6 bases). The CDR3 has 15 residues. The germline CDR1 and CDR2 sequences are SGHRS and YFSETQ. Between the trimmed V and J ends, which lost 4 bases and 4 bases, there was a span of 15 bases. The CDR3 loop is CASSPQTGSGNTIYF. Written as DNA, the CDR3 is TGCGCCAGCAGCCCACAGACAGGCTCCGGAAACACCATATATTTT.

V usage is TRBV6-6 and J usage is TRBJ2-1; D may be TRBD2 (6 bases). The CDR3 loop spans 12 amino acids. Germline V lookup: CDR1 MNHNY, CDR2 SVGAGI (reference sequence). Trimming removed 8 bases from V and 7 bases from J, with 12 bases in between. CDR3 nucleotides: TGTGCCAGCCACCGTAGCGGAAATGAGCAGTTCTTC. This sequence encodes CASHRSGNEQFF.

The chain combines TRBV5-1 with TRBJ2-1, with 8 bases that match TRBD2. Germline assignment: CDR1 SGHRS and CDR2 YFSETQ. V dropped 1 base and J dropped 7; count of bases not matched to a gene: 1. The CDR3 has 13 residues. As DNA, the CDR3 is TGCGCCAGCAGCTTGCCTAGCGGGAATGAGCAGTTCTTC. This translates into CASSLPSGNEQFF.

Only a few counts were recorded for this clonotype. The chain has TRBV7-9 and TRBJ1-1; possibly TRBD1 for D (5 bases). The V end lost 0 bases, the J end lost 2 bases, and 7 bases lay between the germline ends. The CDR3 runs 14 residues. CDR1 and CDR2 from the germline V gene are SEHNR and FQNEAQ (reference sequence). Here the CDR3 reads CASSLAGTNTEAFF. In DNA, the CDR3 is TGTGCCAGCAGCTTAGCAGGGACTAACACTGAAGCTTTCTTT.

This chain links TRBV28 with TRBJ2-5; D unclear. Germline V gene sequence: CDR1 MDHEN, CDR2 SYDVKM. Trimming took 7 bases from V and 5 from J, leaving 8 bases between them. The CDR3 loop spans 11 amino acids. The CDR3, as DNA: TGTGCCAGCACCTCGGAGGAGACCCAGTACTTC. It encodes CASTSEETQYF. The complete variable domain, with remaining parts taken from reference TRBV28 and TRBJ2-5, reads DVKVTQSSRYLVKRTGEKVFLECVQDMDHENMFWYRQDPGLGLRLIYFSYDVKMKEKGDIPEGYSVSREKKERFSLILESASTNQTSMYLCASTSEETQYFGPGTRLLVL.

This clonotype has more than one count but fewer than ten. The CDR3 coding sequence is TGTGCCAGCAGCCCGACAGGGGTGGTGGGCTACACCTTC. This gives the protein CASSPTGVVGYTF. The chain employs TRBV6-5 and TRBJ1-2; the match to TRBD1 covers 8 bases. CDR3 length: 13 amino acids. From germline, CDR1 is MNHEY and CDR2 SVGAGI. V gave up 6 bases and J gave up 8 bases; unmatched junction bases: 8.

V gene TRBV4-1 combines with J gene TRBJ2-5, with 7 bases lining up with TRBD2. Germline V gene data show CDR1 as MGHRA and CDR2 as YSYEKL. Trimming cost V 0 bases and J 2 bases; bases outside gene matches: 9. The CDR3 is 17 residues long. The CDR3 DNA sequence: TGCGCCAGCAGCCAAGATCCCTCGGGAGGCCTTCAAGAGACCCAGTACTTC. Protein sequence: CASSQDPSGGLQETQYF.

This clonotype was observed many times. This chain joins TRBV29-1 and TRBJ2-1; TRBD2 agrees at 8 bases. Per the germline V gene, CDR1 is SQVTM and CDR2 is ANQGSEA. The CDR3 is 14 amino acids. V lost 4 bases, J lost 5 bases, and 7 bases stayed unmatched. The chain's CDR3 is CSVVRAGVNNEQFF. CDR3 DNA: TGCAGCGTTGTACGAGCGGGAGTAAACAATGAGCAGTTCTTC.

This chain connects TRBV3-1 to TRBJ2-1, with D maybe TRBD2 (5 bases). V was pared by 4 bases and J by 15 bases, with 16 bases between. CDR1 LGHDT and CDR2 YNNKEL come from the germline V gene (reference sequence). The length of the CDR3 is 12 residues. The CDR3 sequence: CASSLRAGVTFF. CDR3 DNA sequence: TGTGCCAGCAGCCTCCGGGCCGGGGTAACGTTCTTC.

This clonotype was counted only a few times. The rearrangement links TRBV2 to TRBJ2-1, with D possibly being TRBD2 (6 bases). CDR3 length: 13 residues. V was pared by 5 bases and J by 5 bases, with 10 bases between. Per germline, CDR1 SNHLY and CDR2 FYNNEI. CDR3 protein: CASSRDSDNEQFF. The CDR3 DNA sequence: TGTGCCAGCAGTAGGGACTCTGACAATGAGCAGTTCTTC. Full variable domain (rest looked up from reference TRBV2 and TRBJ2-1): EPEVTQTPSHQVTQMGQEVILRCVPISNHLYFYWYRQILGQKVEFLVSFYNNEISEKSEIFDDQFSVERPDGSNFTLKIRSTKLEDSAMYFCASSRDSDNEQFFGPGTRLTVL.

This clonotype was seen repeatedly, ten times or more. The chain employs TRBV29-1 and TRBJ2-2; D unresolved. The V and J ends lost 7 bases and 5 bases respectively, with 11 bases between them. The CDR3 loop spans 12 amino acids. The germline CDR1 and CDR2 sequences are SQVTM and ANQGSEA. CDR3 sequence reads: CSARPGTGELFF. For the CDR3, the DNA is TGCAGCGCCCGCCCAGGTACCGGGGAGCTGTTTTTT.

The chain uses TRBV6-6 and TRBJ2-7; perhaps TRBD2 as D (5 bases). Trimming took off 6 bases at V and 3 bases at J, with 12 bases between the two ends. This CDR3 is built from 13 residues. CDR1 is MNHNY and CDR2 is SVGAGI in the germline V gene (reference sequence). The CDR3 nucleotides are TGTGCCAGCAGGGACGGGATTAACTACGAGCAGTACTTC. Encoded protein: CASRDGINYEQYF.

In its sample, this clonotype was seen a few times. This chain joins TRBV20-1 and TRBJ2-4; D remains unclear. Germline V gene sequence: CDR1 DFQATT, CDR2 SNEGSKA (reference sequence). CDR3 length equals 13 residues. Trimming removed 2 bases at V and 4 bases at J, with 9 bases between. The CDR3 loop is CSARRAEKNIQYF. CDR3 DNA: TGCAGTGCTAGAAGGGCAGAAAAAAACATTCAGTACTTC.

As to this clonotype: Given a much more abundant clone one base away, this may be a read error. The DNA of the CDR3 is TGCGCCAGCAGCTTGGATCAGAACTATGGCTACACCTTC. It specifies CASSLDQNYGYTF. This chain uses TRBV5-1 with TRBJ1-2; D ambiguous. CDR3 length: 13 residues. The V end lost 0 bases, the J end lost 2 bases, and 5 bases lay between the germline ends. The germline V gene encodes CDR1 SGHRS and CDR2 YFSETQ.

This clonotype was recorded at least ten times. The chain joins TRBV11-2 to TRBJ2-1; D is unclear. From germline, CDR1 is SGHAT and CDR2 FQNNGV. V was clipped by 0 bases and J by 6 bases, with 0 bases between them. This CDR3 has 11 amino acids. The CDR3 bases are TGTGCCAGCAGCTTAGACAATGAGCAGTTCTTC. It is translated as CASSLDNEQFF.

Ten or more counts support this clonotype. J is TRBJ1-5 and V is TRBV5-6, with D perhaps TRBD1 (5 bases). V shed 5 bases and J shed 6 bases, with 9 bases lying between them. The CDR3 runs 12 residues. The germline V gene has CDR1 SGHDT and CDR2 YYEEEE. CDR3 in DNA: TGTGCCAGCAGTCCTCAGGGTCAGCCCCAGCATTTT. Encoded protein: CASSPQGQPQHF.

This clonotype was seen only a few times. This CDR3 reads CASSLKGTSSYEQYF. CDR3 DNA: TGTGCCAGCAGCTTAAAGGGGACAAGTTCCTACGAGCAGTACTTC. V usage is TRBV7-9 and J usage is TRBJ2-7; TRBD1 might be the D (6 bases). With 2 bases removed from V and 1 base from J, the gap between germline ends came to 12 bases. The germline gives CDR1 SEHNR, CDR2 FQNEAQ (reference sequence). CDR3 size: 15 residues.

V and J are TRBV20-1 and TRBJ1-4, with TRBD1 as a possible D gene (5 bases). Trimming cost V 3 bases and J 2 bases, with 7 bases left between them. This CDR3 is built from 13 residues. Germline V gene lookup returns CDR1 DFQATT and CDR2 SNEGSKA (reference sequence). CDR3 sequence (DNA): TGCAGTGCTAGCAGGGTTACTAATGAAAAACTGTTTTTT. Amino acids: CSASRVTNEKLFF.